The next 2 T cell receptor beta chains were all read from a single sample in a study of blood T cell repertoires in COVID-19 (dated by TCRdb to about 2020). The library was produced with the immunoSEQ multiplex PCR assay. This immuneACCESS table, as held by TCRdb, lists in-frame sequences with V and J called but not all clones. Of the missing ones, under half trace to an unresolved V gene in checked studies; the others have no known cause. The sample records 80,000 to 100,000 clones, roughly 88% of which are singletons. The ten top clones hold around 1.5% of the sample. Sequenced input: peripheral blood. These TCRs come from a human donor with active COVID-19. The donor label of this sample is uncertain.

The J gene is TRBJ1-6, the V gene TRBV19; D is unclear. CDR3 size: 18 residues. The ends were cut back, 2 bases at V and 0 bases at J, with 14 bases in the middle. CDR1 is LNHDA, CDR2 SQIVND, per germline (reference sequence). CDR3 bases: TGTGCCAGTAGTATAAGTAGCAGGAGGAGCTCCTATAATTCACCCCTCCACTTT. Translation gives CASSISSRRSSYNSPLHF.

CDR3 in amino acids: CASSQDRGGTDTQYF. The CDR3 nucleotides are TGCGCCAGCAGCCAGGACCGGGGGGGCACAGATACGCAGTATTTT. The V call is TRBV4-1, the J call TRBJ2-3; TRBD2 matches 7 bases. V dropped 3 bases and J dropped 1; count of bases not matched to a gene: 4. In germline, CDR1 is MGHRA, CDR2 YSYEKL. This CDR3 has 15 amino acids.